These T cell receptor beta chains were read from a single sample in a study of STAT5B mutations in CD4+ large granular lymphocyte leukemia. Method: immunoSEQ multiplex PCR; TCRdb's copy keeps in-frame clones and lacks some. The sample holds roughly 40,000 clones; roughly 80% are singletons and the top ten take approximately 4%. Material: CD4+ T cells from blood buffy coats. Receptor source: a human donor in good health. Both conserved end residues are part of each CDR3. D genes are given only for firm matches. Clone size is given for some rows only: seen once, a few or many times, or a class if the clone is expanded.

TRBJ1-6,NA,TRBV21-1,15,NA,TGTGCCAGCAGCAAAGGATCAGGGGGCAATTCACCCCTCCACTTT,CASSKGSGGNSPLHF
TRBJ1-4,NA,TRBV5-1,14,NA,TGCGCCAGCAGCTTTACCAGGGTTGGGGAAAAACTGTTTTTT,CASSFTRVGEKLFF
TRBJ2-7,NA,TRBV29-1,11,NA,TGCAGCGTTGAAGATGTCAACGAGCAGTACTTC,CSVEDVNEQYF
TRBJ1-4,TRBD1,TRBV4-3,17,NA,TGCGCCAGCAGCCAAGATCGGTTGGGGCCAGGGGGTGAAAAACTGTTTTTT,CASSQDRLGPGGEKLFF
TRBJ1-1,TRBD1,TRBV5-1,15,NA,TGCGCCAGCAGCTCGGGGACAGTTTTTGACACTGAAGCTTTCTTT,CASSSGTVFDTEAFF
TRBJ2-7,NA,TRBV19,13,NA,TGTGCCTCCGGAGGAGGGGGCTCCTACGAGCAGTACTTC,CASGGGGSYEQYF
TRBJ2-7,TRBD1,TRBV2,13,few,TGTGCCAGCAGTCAGAGGGGGCTCGACGAGCAGTACTTC,CASSQRGLDEQYF
TRBJ1-1,NA,TRBV11-2,15,NA,TGTGCCAGCAGGTTGGCCGGGGGTAGGGACACTGAAGCTTTCTTT,CASRLAGGRDTEAFF
TRBJ1-2,NA,TRBV7-8,13,NA,TGTGCCAGCAGCTTAGATAGGGACTATGGCTACACCTTC,CASSLDRDYGYTF
TRBJ1-1,NA,TRBV7-8,14,NA,TGTGCCAGCAGCTTAGCGCAGGGGATGGCTGAAGCTTTCTTT,CASSLAQGMAEAFF
TRBJ1-2,NA,TRBV28,11,NA,TGTGCCAGCAGCCCCGACGGTGGCTACACCTTC,CASSPDGGYTF
TRBJ2-7,NA,TRBV6-1,12,NA,TGTGCCAGCAGCGAACCGGGGCCCGAGCAGTACTTC,CASSEPGPEQYF
TRBJ2-1,TRBD1,TRBV11-3,15,few,TGTGCCAGCAGCTTAGGACAGGGGGTTTACAATGAGCAGTTCTTC,CASSLGQGVYNEQFF
TRBJ2-2,NA,TRBV10-3,15,NA,TGTGCCATCAGGGAGGGCACGGAAAACACCGGGGAGCTGTTTTTT,CAIREGTENTGELFF
TRBJ2-3,NA,TRBV11-2,15,once,TGTGCCAGCAGCCCACAGCGGACTAGCACAGATACGCAGTATTTT,CASSPQRTSTDTQYF
TRBJ1-5,NA,TRBV25-1,12,NA,TGTGCCAGCAGTGAAGGAAATCAGCCCCAGCATTTT,CASSEGNQPQHF
TRBJ1-5,NA,TRBV6-1,13,few,TGTGCCAGCGGGCGGACAGACAATCAGCCCCAGCATTTT,CASGRTDNQPQHF
TRBJ2-3,TRBD1,TRBV2,14,NA,TGTGCCAGCAGGGGGACAGATTTCACAGATACGCAGTATTTT,CASRGTDFTDTQYF
TRBJ2-5,NA,TRBV5-1,11,NA,TGCGCCAGCAGCCCAGGGGAGACCCAGTACTTC,CASSPGETQYF
TRBJ2-5,TRBD2,TRBV7-2,18,NA,TGTGCCAGCAGCTTACGACTAGCGGACCCTCGGCACCAAGAGACCCAGTACTTC,CASSLRLADPRHQETQYF
TRBJ2-1,TRBD2,TRBV11-3,18,NA,TGTGCCAGCAGCTTATTTTCTAGCGGGGGAAGCTCCTACAATGAGCAGTTCTTC,CASSLFSSGGSSYNEQFF
TRBJ2-2,NA,TRBV11-3,14,NA,TGTGCCAGCAGCTTAGAGGGAGACACCGGGGAGCTGTTTTTT,CASSLEGDTGELFF
TRBJ2-7,NA,TRBV27,12,NA,TGTGCCAGCGGAAGGTCTAACTTCGAGCAGTACTTC,CASGRSNFEQYF
TRBJ1-1,NA,TRBV29-1,10,NA,TGCAGCGTTGTGGAGACTGAAGCTTTCTTT,CSVVETEAFF
TRBJ2-5,TRBD1,TRBV5-6,14,NA,TGTGCCAGCAGTTGGACAGGGGGCGAAAAGACCCAGTACTTC,CASSWTGGEKTQYF
TRBJ2-5,NA,TRBV6-6,16,NA,TGTGCCAGCAGTTACTCTCGGGGGAGATCCCAAGAGACCCAGTACTTC,CASSYSRGRSQETQYF
TRBJ2-7,NA,TRBV5-1,13,NA,TGCGCCAGCAGCTTGGGAAGCTCCTACGAGCAGTACTTC,CASSLGSSYEQYF
TRBJ2-3,TRBD2,TRBV27,16,NA,TGTGCCAGCAGTCTACAGACTAGCGGGGGCACAGATACGCAGTATTTT,CASSLQTSGGTDTQYF
TRBJ1-5,TRBD1,TRBV2,17,NA,TGTGCCAGCAGTTACCAGGGACAGGGGACAGGCAATCAGCCCCAGCATTTT,CASSYQGQGTGNQPQHF
TRBJ1-4,TRBD1,TRBV4-3,15,NA,TGCGCCAGCAGCCAAGATCCGACTATGGGGACAGCCAAATTATTT,CASSQDPTMGTAKLF
TRBJ1-1,NA,TRBV6-6,15,NA,TGTGCCAGCAGTTACTCCGGCAAAGGGAACACTGAAGCTTTCTTT,CASSYSGKGNTEAFF
TRBJ2-7,NA,TRBV6-5,14,NA,TGTGCCAGCAGTTTATATGGACCTTCCTACGAGCAGTACTTC,CASSLYGPSYEQYF
TRBJ1-2,TRBD1,TRBV7-9,14,few,TGTGCCAGCAGCCTAAAGGACAGGGAAGGGGGCTACACCTTC,CASSLKDREGGYTF
TRBJ1-5,NA,TRBV7-2,13,NA,TGTGCCAGCAGCTCTTCTGGGAGGGAGCCCCAGCATTTT,CASSSSGREPQHF
TRBJ2-2,NA,TRBV7-7,14,NA,TGTGCTAGCAGCCAGGGGTCATCAGCCGGGGAGCTGTTTTTT,CASSQGSSAGELFF
TRBJ1-4,NA,TRBV28,16,NA,TGTGCCAGCAGTTTTCGGTCGACCGTCCGACCCGAAAAACTGTTTTTT,CASSFRSTVRPEKLFF
TRBJ1-3,TRBD1,TRBV5-1,15,NA,TGCGCCAGCAGGTTGGGGGGACAGTCTGGAAACACCATATATTTT,CASRLGGQSGNTIYF
TRBJ2-7,NA,TRBV27,13,once,TGTGCCAGCAGTTTCGCAGGAACCTACGAGCAGTACTTC,CASSFAGTYEQYF
TRBJ2-3,NA,TRBV6-6,15,NA,TGTGCCAGCGAGCAAGTTGCCTTGAGCACAGATACGCAGTATTTT,CASEQVALSTDTQYF
TRBJ1-6,NA,TRBV19,16,NA,TGTGCCAGTACCCTGGCGGGAACCCCCGTCAATTCACCCCTCCACTTT,CASTLAGTPVNSPLHF
TRBJ1-2,NA,TRBV30,12,NA,TGTGCCTGGAGTCTCTCGGGGACTGGCTACACCTTC,CAWSLSGTGYTF
TRBJ1-5,NA,TRBV27,13,few,TGTGCCAGCAGTTGGACTGTGGATCAGCCCCAGCATTTT,CASSWTVDQPQHF
TRBJ2-5,TRBD1,TRBV6-1,15,NA,TGTGCCAGCGGGAAGGACAGGTGGGACCAAGAGACCCAGTACTTC,CASGKDRWDQETQYF
TRBJ2-1,TRBD1,TRBV5-4,15,NA,TGTGCCAGCAGCACGGGACAGGGTTCCTACAATGAGCAGTTCTTC,CASSTGQGSYNEQFF
TRBJ2-5,TRBD2,TRBV19,20,NA,TGTGCCAGTAGTCTGGTCCTGGCCGGGACTAGCGGGGGCTATGGGGAGACCCAGTACTTC,CASSLVLAGTSGGYGETQYF
TRBJ1-1,NA,TRBV5-1,15,few,TGCGCCAGCAGCCCGAAGGTGTCGGTGAACACTGAAGCTTTCTTT,CASSPKVSVNTEAFF
TRBJ2-2,NA,TRBV5-1,16,NA,TGCGCCAGCAGCTTCGGGCAAGGCGTGGGCACCGGGGAGCTGTTTTTT,CASSFGQGVGTGELFF
TRBJ1-2,TRBD1,TRBV4-3,15,once,TGCGCCAGCAGCCAAGATGACAGGGTTAACTATGGCTACACCTTC,CASSQDDRVNYGYTF
TRBJ2-5,NA,TRBV11-2,14,NA,TGTGCCAGCAGCCCCACTAGGGTAGGAGAGACCCAGTACTTC,CASSPTRVGETQYF
TRBJ2-5,TRBD2,TRBV6-1,15,NA,TGTGCCAGCAGTCTAAGCGGGATAGGGCAAGAGACCCAGTACTTC,CASSLSGIGQETQYF
TRBJ1-6,NA,TRBV5-6,12,NA,TGTGCCAGCAGCCGACAGTCCCCCCCCCTCCACTTT,CASSRQSPPLHF
TRBJ2-7,TRBD1,TRBV18,15,NA,TGTGCCAGCTCACCATCTCAGGGGGCGGAGGACGAGCAGTACTTC,CASSPSQGAEDEQYF
TRBJ2-1,NA,TRBV11-3,14,NA,TGTGCCAGCAGCTTAGTTAGGCCGCCCAATGAGCAGTTCTTC,CASSLVRPPNEQFF
TRBJ2-3,TRBD1,TRBV10-2,15,NA,TGCGCCAGCAGGTGGACAGGGGGCTCCACAGATACGCAGTATTTT,CASRWTGGSTDTQYF
TRBJ2-2,NA,TRBV10-3,15,once,TGTGCCATCAGTGAGTCGAATGGGGTTACCGGGGAGCTGTTTTTT,CAISESNGVTGELFF
TRBJ2-3,TRBD2,TRBV10-3,16,NA,TGTGCCATCACCCCGGGGGTAGCGGGAGCCACAGATACGCAGTATTTT,CAITPGVAGATDTQYF
TRBJ2-2,NA,TRBV7-9,15,NA,TGTGCCAGTGGTGGGACCACCGCGAACACCGGGGAGCTGTTTTTT,CASGGTTANTGELFF
TRBJ2-2,NA,TRBV2,12,NA,TGTGCCAGCAGCCGTCTACCCGGGGAGCTGTTTTTT,CASSRLPGELFF
TRBJ1-2,TRBD1,TRBV5-1,16,NA,TGCGCCAGCAGCTTGTGGGCAGGTGGACAGGGCAATGGCTACACCTTC,CASSLWAGGQGNGYTF
TRBJ2-7,NA,TRBV11-1,13,NA,TGTGCCAGCAGCTTAGGCAACTCAGGAAAGCCGTACTTC,CASSLGNSGKPYF